The entry below gives a single T cell receptor beta chain sequence along with its context. Its antigen remains unidentified. This sample was taken from a study of blood T cells in healthy people across ages. A second roughly 7 to 11 cycle PCR used barcoded and J-beta primers. Every sample produced at least 2.5 million CDR3-containing paired-end reads. In TCRdb, the 5' RACE reads were re-called with MiXCR into one record per CDR3 protein. The sample holds about 650,000 distinct CDR3 sequences; around 32% are singletons and the top ten take 15%. Study results and caveats: A strong correlation was found between TCR beta diversity and the percentage of naive T cells. Those diversity estimates obtained from one million T cells were thought to be underestimates.

Unmatched junction bases numbered 3, after V lost 5 bases and J lost 3 bases. The CDR3 has 13 amino acids. In germline, CDR1 is SGHAT, CDR2 FQNNGV. The extraction recovered at least 5 micrograms of total RNA per sample. The source of this sequence is a woman of 80 years or more in good health. The specimen was blood. J is TRBJ1-1 and V is TRBV11-2, with 7 bases matching TRBD1. The CDR3 DNA follows: TGTGCCAGCAGCGACAGGGTTGACACTGAAGCTTTCTTT. Protein product: CASSDRVDTEAFF.